The 30 T cell receptor beta chains reported below all come from one sample, sequenced in a study of T cell changes during pregnancy in multiple sclerosis. The table came from immunoSEQ multiplex PCR; TCRdb's copy has only in-frame clones and leaves some out. Of 60,000 or so clones listed, 75% to 95% are singletons. The material sequenced was peripheral blood, taken before pregnancy. The receptors shown here come from a female donor with multiple sclerosis, enrolled in a pregnancy study.

This clone was seen a few times. Other DNA sequences from this sample encode an identical CDR3 as well. The chain joins TRBV4-3 to TRBJ2-7; 8 bases line up with TRBD2. Germline V gene lookup returns CDR1 LGHNA and CDR2 YSLEER. The ends lost 4 bases at V and 5 bases at J; junction bases unmatched: 4. This CDR3 contains 13 residues. The CDR3 region is CASSPPGGDEQYF. The CDR3 coding sequence is TGCGCCAGCAGCCCCCCCGGGGGGGACGAGCAGTACTTC.

The V gene is TRBV10-1, the J gene TRBJ1-2, with 10 positions matching TRBD1. The germline CDR1 and CDR2 sequences are WNHNN and SYGVQD (reference sequence). There are 17 residues in the CDR3. J lost 4 bases, V lost 7 bases, and 15 bases had no gene match. The CDR3, as DNA: TGCGCCAGCAACTCTAGGACAGGGGGGACCGCTACCTATGGCTACACCTTC. It encodes CASNSRTGGTATYGYTF.

The gene calls are TRBV28 and TRBJ1-2, with D possibly TRBD1 on 5 matching bases. V was pared by 2 bases and J by 2 bases, with 9 bases between. This CDR3 contains 14 residues. CDR1 is MDHEN, CDR2 SYDVKM, per germline. The chain's CDR3 is CASSLRGTNYGYTF. The CDR3 DNA reads TGTGCCAGCAGTTTAAGGGGTACGAACTATGGCTACACCTTC.

The rearrangement uses TRBV5-4 and TRBJ1-4, with TRBD1 matching 8 bases. The CDR3 is made up of 15 amino acids. Trimming removed 3 bases from V and 7 bases from J; junction bases left unmatched: 8. Germline lookup yields CDR1 SGHNT and CDR2 YYREEE (reference sequence). CDR3 sequence: CASSSQGAFGEKLFF. The CDR3, as DNA: TGTGCCAGCAGCTCCCAGGGGGCATTCGGTGAAAAACTGTTTTTT.

This clone appeared a single time. J is TRBJ2-3 and V is TRBV11-3, with D maybe TRBD1 (6 bases). The CDR3 extends over 14 amino acids. The germline V gene has CDR1 SGHNT and CDR2 YENEEA. Trimming removed 5 bases at V and 2 bases at J, with 11 bases between. The CDR3 loop reads CASSRGQLTDTQYF. CDR3 sequence (DNA): TGTGCCAGCAGCCGAGGACAGCTCACAGATACGCAGTATTTT.

V and J are TRBV2 and TRBJ1-5, with D maybe TRBD1 (5 bases). Trimming cost V 11 bases and J 7 bases, with 18 bases left between them. Looked up from germline, CDR1 is SNHLY and CDR2 is FYNNEI. The CDR3 is made up of 13 amino acids. The CDR3 nucleotides read TGTGCCGGTAGCAGGGACTACGAGCAGCCCCAGCATTTT. Translation gives CAGSRDYEQPQHF.

The chain has TRBV12-5 and TRBJ1-5, with 8 bases that match TRBD1. This CDR3 has 16 amino acids. The germline V gene encodes CDR1 LGHNT and CDR2 FRNRAP. J lost 5 bases, V lost 4 bases, and 10 bases had no gene match. CDR3 region: CASGSPRAGGDQPQHF. CDR3 in DNA: TGTGCTAGTGGTTCCCCTCGGGCAGGGGGCGATCAGCCCCAGCATTTT.

This chain links TRBV15 with TRBJ1-6; D uncertain. V was cut by 8 bases and J by 7 bases, with 18 bases left in between. The V gene's germline CDR1 is LNHNV and CDR2 YYDKDF (reference sequence). This CDR3 comprises 15 residues. The CDR3 DNA is TGTGCCACCCGTGGGCCCGGAGGAATGAATTCACCCCTCCACTTT. Translation: CATRGPGGMNSPLHF.

V usage is TRBV11-2 and J usage is TRBJ1-2; 9 bases align to TRBD1. Germline V gene sequence: CDR1 SGHAT, CDR2 FQNNGV. The CDR3 sequence is 17 residues long. Trimming at V came to 4 bases and at J to 8 bases, leaving 17 bases not matched to a gene. The CDR3 spells CASSSSSSTGTGSGYTF. For the CDR3, the DNA is TGTGCCAGCAGCTCCTCTTCTTCTACCGGGACAGGGTCCGGCTACACCTTC.

J is TRBJ2-7 and V is TRBV7-8, with D possibly TRBD2 on 5 matching bases. The germline V gene encodes CDR1 SGHVS and CDR2 FQNEAQ. CDR3 size: 12 residues. The V end lost 4 bases, the J end lost 2 bases, and 6 bases lay between the germline ends. The CDR3 DNA sequence: TGTGCCAGCAGCTCGGGGACCTACGAGCAGTACTTC. Translating it yields CASSSGTYEQYF.

V and J are TRBV7-7 and TRBJ1-1, with D perhaps TRBD1 (6 bases). The CDR3 is 13 amino acids. Germline CDR1 and CDR2: SSHAT and FNYEAQ (reference sequence). Trimming cost V 2 bases and J 7 bases, with 11 bases left between them. CDR3 sequence reads: CASSLFQGSEAFF. The DNA of the CDR3 is TGTGCCAGCAGCTTATTCCAGGGGAGTGAAGCTTTCTTT. The variable domain in full, with the rest retrieved from reference TRBV7-7 and TRBJ1-1, is GAGVSQSPRYKVTKRGQDVTLRCDPISSHATLYWYQQALGQGPEFLTYFNYEAQPDKSGLPSDRFSAERPEGSISTLTIQRTEQRDSAMYRCASSLFQGSEAFFGQGTRLTVV.

The V call is TRBV19, the J call TRBJ2-7, with 8 bases lining up with TRBD1. Unmatched junction bases numbered 13, after V lost 4 bases and J lost 5 bases. CDR3 length: 16 amino acids. The germline V gene has CDR1 LNHDA and CDR2 SQIVND (reference sequence). CDR3 sequence: CASSRTGKGSRDEQYF. The CDR3 nucleotides read TGTGCCAGTAGTAGGACAGGGAAGGGGTCCAGGGACGAGCAGTACTTC.

This chain joins TRBV2 and TRBJ1-4; 9 nucleotides align to TRBD1. From germline, CDR1 is SNHLY and CDR2 FYNNEI. The CDR3 runs 16 residues. The J segment lost 5 bases and the V segment lost 1 base, leaving 5 bases of the junction unmatched. The CDR3 loop is CASSEGLGQGNEKLFF. DNA for the CDR3: TGTGCCAGCAGTGAAGGGTTGGGACAGGGAAATGAAAAACTGTTTTTT. Together with reference TRBV2 and TRBJ1-4, the CDR3 gives the full variable domain: EPEVTQTPSHQVTQMGQEVILRCVPISNHLYFYWYRQILGQKVEFLVSFYNNEISEKSEIFDDQFSVERPDGSNFTLKIRSTKLEDSAMYFCASSEGLGQGNEKLFFGSGTQLSVL.

The chain recombines TRBV5-1 with TRBJ1-1, with 10 bases matching TRBD1. Germline assignment: CDR1 SGHRS and CDR2 YFSETQ. The trim removed 3 bases at V and 1 base at J, leaving 3 bases unmatched. This CDR3 region has 15 residues. CDR3 in DNA: TGCGCCAGCAGCTCCGGACAGGGGGGGAACACTGAAGCTTTCTTT. Protein sequence: CASSSGQGGNTEAFF.

The chain recombines TRBV7-9 with TRBJ2-1; TRBD2 aligns across 8 bases. The CDR3 is 18 residues long. J gave up 6 bases and V 5 bases, and 18 bases lay outside the gene matches. The germline V gene encodes CDR1 SEHNR and CDR2 FQNEAQ (reference sequence). CDR3 DNA: TGTGCCAGCAGCCCTCGGGGGGGCACCGTTATCTCGGGCAATGAGCAGTTCTTC. As protein: CASSPRGGTVISGNEQFF.

This clone was found a few times. The CDR3 DNA reads TGTGCCAGCAGCGCGGTTTGGACAGGGCCCTCACCCCTCCACTTT. Translated, it gives CASSAVWTGPSPLHF. This chain links TRBV9 with TRBJ1-6; 8 positions match TRBD1. The germline V gene has CDR1 SGDLS and CDR2 YYNGEE. J was trimmed by 10 bases and V by 3 bases; bases with no gene match: 9. The CDR3 loop spans 15 amino acids. Full variable domain (rest looked up from reference TRBV9 and TRBJ1-6): DSGVTQTPKHLITATGQRVTLRCSPRSGDLSVYWYQQSLDQGLQFLIQYYNGEERAKGNILERFSAQQFPDLHSELNLSSLELGDSALYFCASSAVWTGPSPLHFGNGTRLTVT.

This clone was found once. The rearrangement uses TRBV7-2 and TRBJ2-7, with a tentative D call TRBD2 (5 bases). V was pared by 4 bases and J by 4 bases, with 11 bases between. The CDR3 extends over 13 amino acids. Germline V lookup: CDR1 SGHTA, CDR2 FQGNSA. Here the CDR3 DNA reads TGTGCCAGCAGCTCTCCCGGGGATTACGAGCAGTACTTC. This gives the protein CASSSPGDYEQYF.

The V call is TRBV27, the J call TRBJ2-1, with 8 positions matching TRBD1. Germline lookup yields CDR1 MNHEY and CDR2 SMNVEV (reference sequence). There are 15 residues in the CDR3. The V gene end was trimmed by 7 bases and the J gene end by 4 bases; junction bases not matched to a gene: 9. CDR3 in amino acids: CASTTGDRTYNEQFF. The CDR3, as DNA: TGTGCCAGCACCACAGGGGACAGGACGTACAATGAGCAGTTCTTC.

The rearrangement joins TRBV7-3 to TRBJ2-2; D remains ambiguous. The CDR3 extends over 11 amino acids. CDR1 and CDR2 from the germline V gene are SGHTA and FQGTGA. V was cut by 4 bases and J by 5 bases, with 2 bases left in between. CDR3: CASSSTGELFF. CDR3 coding DNA: TGTGCCAGCAGCTCGACCGGGGAGCTGTTTTTT.

V and J are TRBV5-6 and TRBJ2-1, with D perhaps matching TRBD1 (5 bases). V shed 4 bases and J shed 5 bases, with 19 bases lying between them. The CDR3 is 16 amino acids. Germline values: CDR1 SGHDT, CDR2 YYEEEE. The chain's CDR3 is CASSPVRREGNNEQFF. CDR3 in DNA: TGTGCCAGCAGCCCAGTCCGCAGGGAAGGAAACAATGAGCAGTTCTTC.

V usage is TRBV23-1 and J usage is TRBJ1-3; D is ambiguous. TRBV23-1 is an open reading frame whose function is uncertain. CDR3 size: 16 residues. V was cut by 2 bases and J by 3 bases, with 14 bases left in between. CDR3 coding DNA: TGCGCCAGCAGTCAACGGCGGGCGAGGTTTGGAAACACCATATATTTT. Residues: CASSQRRARFGNTIYF.

The rearrangement joins TRBV28 to TRBJ2-2; no definite D call. V was cut by 3 bases and J by 5 bases, with 10 bases left in between. The CDR3 runs 14 residues. Germline V CDR1 and CDR2: MDHEN, SYDVKM. The CDR3 is CASSLGPRTGELFF. CDR3 in DNA: TGTGCCAGCAGTTTGGGCCCCCGAACCGGGGAGCTGTTTTTT.

The chain links TRBV11-3 to TRBJ2-7; possibly TRBD1 for D (6 bases). Trimming took 2 bases from V and 5 from J, leaving 10 bases between them. The CDR3 consists of 13 residues. Germline loops: CDR1 SGHNT, CDR2 YENEEA. This chain's CDR3 is CASSLQGWDEQYF. DNA of the CDR3: TGTGCCAGCAGCTTACAGGGGTGGGACGAGCAGTACTTC.

The rearrangement joins TRBV5-1 to TRBJ1-1, with D perhaps TRBD1 (5 bases). Trimming shortened V by 0 bases and J by 3 bases, and 12 bases separated the two germline ends. Germline loops: CDR1 SGHRS, CDR2 YFSETQ. The CDR3 loop spans 15 amino acids. Written as DNA, the CDR3 is TGCGCCAGCAGCTTGGTCGGGGGGATGGACACTGAAGCTTTCTTT. It specifies CASSLVGGMDTEAFF.

The chain employs TRBV7-2 and TRBJ2-5; D gene ambiguous. Trimming left V 4 bases short and J 1 base short, with 7 bases between. The CDR3 is 13 residues long. The germline CDR1 and CDR2 sequences are SGHTA and FQGNSA. The CDR3 bases are TGTGCCAGCAGCTCACGGGTCCAAGAGACCCAGTACTTC. Translating gives CASSSRVQETQYF.

A single count supports this clone. V is TRBV10-1 and J is TRBJ2-4; TRBD1 aligns across 7 bases. V was pared by 6 bases and J by 6 bases, with 8 bases of the junction left unmatched. The CDR3 has 14 amino acids. The germline gives CDR1 WNHNN, CDR2 SYGVQD (reference sequence). CDR3 bases: TGCGCCAGCAGCCCGACAGGGAAGGGAAACATTCAGTACTTC. This encodes CASSPTGKGNIQYF.

CDR3 nucleotide sequence: TGTGCCGCCCGACTAGCGGGACCCACAGATACGCAGTATTTT. Protein sequence: CAARLAGPTDTQYF. This chain joins TRBV30 and TRBJ2-3; 11 bases match TRBD2. CDR1 is GTSNPN and CDR2 is SVGIG in the germline V gene (reference sequence). V trimming: 8 bases; J trimming: 2 bases; junction bases outside the gene matches: 6. The CDR3 loop spans 14 amino acids. Variable domain in full (rest from reference TRBV30 and TRBJ2-3): SQTIHQWPATLVQPVGSPLSLECTVEGTSNPNLYWYRQAAGRGLQLLFYSVGIGQISSEVPQNLSASRPQDRQFILSSKKLLLSDSGFYLCAARLAGPTDTQYFGPGTRLTVL.

This clone was seen just once. This chain joins TRBV5-1 and TRBJ1-2; 11 bases are shared with TRBD1. The CDR3 has 14 amino acids. The germline gives CDR1 SGHRS, CDR2 YFSETQ. V shed 4 bases, J shed 4 bases, and the junction held 3 bases outside the gene matches. CDR3 protein: CASSRTGGGYGYTF. DNA of the CDR3: TGCGCCAGCAGCCGGACAGGGGGCGGCTATGGCTACACCTTC. The full variable domain, rest sourced from reference TRBV5-1 and TRBJ1-2, is KAGVTQTPRYLIKTRGQQVTLSCSPISGHRSVSWYQQTPGQGLQFLFEYFSETQRNKGNFPGRFSGRQFSNSRSEMNVSTLELGDSALYLCASSRTGGGYGYTFGSGTRLTVV.

The CDR3 spells CASSLPARYTEAFF. The CDR3, as DNA: TGTGCCAGCAGCTTGCCGGCTAGGTACACTGAAGCTTTCTTT. The rearrangement links TRBV5-5 to TRBJ1-1, with no clear D. This CDR3 has 14 residues. The germline gives CDR1 SGHKS, CDR2 YYEKEE (reference sequence). V was trimmed by 1 base and J by 3 bases, leaving 10 bases between them.

The chain employs TRBV29-1 and TRBJ2-1, with a possible D match to TRBD1 (5 bases). Germline loops: CDR1 SQVTM, CDR2 ANQGSEA. V gave up 7 bases and J gave up 9 bases, with 22 bases separating them. The CDR3 extends over 14 amino acids. The chain's CDR3 is CSAMQGFAGGEQFF. CDR3 bases: TGCAGCGCTATGCAGGGCTTTGCAGGCGGTGAGCAGTTCTTC.